This TCR beta chain appears in the sequencing data of a study of CD8+ T cells in alopecia areata. Germline V gene sequence: CDR1 SQVTM, CDR2 ANQGSEA. Trimming pared 3 bases from V and 1 base from J, leaving 14 bases between. The CDR3 has 15 amino acids. The authors extracted RNA and reverse transcribed it into cDNA as the sequencing template. Profiled with immunoSEQ multiplex PCR; TCRdb holds only in-frame clones, not every one. Of 42,000 or so clones in the sample, approximately 92% were seen once. Treatment denoted: oral pan-JAK inhibitor, 5-10 mg twice daily. The sample was CD8+ T cells sorted from blood, taken at week 24, from a patient treated with tofacitinib. J is TRBJ2-3 and V is TRBV29-1; D is perhaps TRBD1 (6 bases). This receptor was obtained from a human donor with alopecia areata. The CDR3 sequence is CSVDLPGDGTDTQYF. CDR3 nucleotides: TGCAGCGTTGACCTGCCAGGGGATGGCACAGATACGCAGTATTTT.